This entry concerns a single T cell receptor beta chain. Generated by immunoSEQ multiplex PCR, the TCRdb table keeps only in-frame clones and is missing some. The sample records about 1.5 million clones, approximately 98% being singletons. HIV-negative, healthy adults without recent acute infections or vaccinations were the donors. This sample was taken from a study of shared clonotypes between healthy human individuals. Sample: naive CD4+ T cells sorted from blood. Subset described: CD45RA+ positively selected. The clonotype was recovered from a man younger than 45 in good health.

The chain's CDR3 is CASSERGGGANVLTF. For the CDR3, the DNA is TGCGCCAGCAGTGAGAGAGGGGGAGGGGCCAACGTCCTGACTTTC. V usage is TRBV10-2 and J usage is TRBJ2-6; perhaps TRBD1 as D (6 bases). Germline V gene lookup returns CDR1 WSHSY and CDR2 SAAADI. This CDR3 region has 15 residues. V lost 2 bases, J lost 4 bases, and 9 bases lay in between.